This T cell receptor (beta chain) was profiled in a study of T cell repertoires in cytomegalovirus infection. Unmatched junction bases numbered 14, after V lost 4 bases and J lost 9 bases. Per germline, CDR1 SGHRS and CDR2 YFSETQ. The CDR3 is made up of 17 amino acids. TCRdb re-called the reads through MiXCR, storing one row per CDR3 protein. Among hundreds of thousands of distinct CDR3 sequences, 31% were seen once, and the ten largest hold 13%. A note on this clonotype: Its antigen remains unidentified.

The receptor was isolated from a human donor in good health (CMV status not recorded). Some clones in this sample may be carry-over from other donors' samples. The material was cultured CD8+ T cells from PBMCs, obtained from culture after CMV antigen stimulation. The V and J genes are TRBV5-1 and TRBJ1-6; 9 bases line up with TRBD1. The CDR3 sequence is CASSGGTGNSFGSPLHF. CDR3 DNA sequence: TGCGCCAGCAGCGGAGGGACAGGGAATTCGTTCGGTTCACCCCTCCACTTT.